Here is one TCR beta chain with its context. Its antigen is not identified. Time point: sample taken at primary tumor resection. Whole RNA obtained from tumor, nontumor lung or frozen PBMC underwent sequencing without sorting. Donors were 72 untreated early-stage non-small cell lung cancer patients. A distinct unique molecular identifier was carried by each TCR cDNA molecule. TCRdb re-derived calls from the 5' RACE reads in MiXCR, one entry per CDR3 protein. Among roughly 49,000 distinct CDR3 sequences listed, approximately 7% were seen once. These data belong to a study of spatial heterogeneity in lung cancer. Study details: Beta-chain sequences consistently outnumbered alpha-chain sequences in detection. Notes on the study in general: In blood, ubiquitous expanded tumor TCRs appeared more at resection than follow-up.

Trimming cost V 5 bases and J 3 bases, with 6 bases left between them. Germline CDR1 is DFQATT and CDR2 is SNEGSKA (reference sequence). The CDR3 extends over 11 amino acids. V usage is TRBV20-1 and J usage is TRBJ2-3; D is ambiguous. The specimen was PBMCs, collected at surgery. This receptor was obtained from a female donor with early-stage non-small cell lung cancer. The CDR3 region has the DNA TGCAGTGCTCCCGGGACAGATACGCAGTATTTT. Translating gives CSAPGTDTQYF.